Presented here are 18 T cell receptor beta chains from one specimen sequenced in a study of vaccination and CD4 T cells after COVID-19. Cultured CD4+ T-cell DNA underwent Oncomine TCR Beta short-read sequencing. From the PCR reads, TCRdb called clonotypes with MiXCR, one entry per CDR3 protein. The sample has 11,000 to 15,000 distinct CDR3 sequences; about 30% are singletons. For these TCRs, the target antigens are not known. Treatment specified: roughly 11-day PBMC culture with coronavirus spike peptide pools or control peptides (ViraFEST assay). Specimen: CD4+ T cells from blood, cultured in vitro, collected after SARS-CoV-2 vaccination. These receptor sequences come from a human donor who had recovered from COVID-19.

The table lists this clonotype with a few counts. In DNA form, the CDR3 reads TGTGCCATATCGGATAAGGGGCGGCACACTGAAGCTTTCTTT. Its protein product is CAISDKGRHTEAFF. The genes are TRBV2 and TRBJ1-1, with a possible D match to TRBD1 (5 bases). Trimming stripped 10 bases from V and 3 bases from J, with 18 bases between. This CDR3 is built from 14 residues. Germline-derived CDR1 and CDR2 are SNHLY and FYNNEI.

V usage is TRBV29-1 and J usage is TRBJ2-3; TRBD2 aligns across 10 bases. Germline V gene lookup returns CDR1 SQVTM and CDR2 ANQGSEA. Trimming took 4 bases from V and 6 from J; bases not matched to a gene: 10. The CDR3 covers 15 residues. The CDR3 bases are TGCAGCGTTGGGACTAGCGGATTCGACACGGATACGCAGTATTTT. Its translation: CSVGTSGFDTDTQYF.

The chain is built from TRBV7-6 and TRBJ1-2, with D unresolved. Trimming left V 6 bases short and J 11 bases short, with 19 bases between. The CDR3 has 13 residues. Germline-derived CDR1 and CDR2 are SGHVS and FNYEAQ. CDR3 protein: CASRAGGDRGYTF. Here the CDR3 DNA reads TGTGCCAGCAGGGCAGGCGGGGATCGCGGGTACACCTTC.

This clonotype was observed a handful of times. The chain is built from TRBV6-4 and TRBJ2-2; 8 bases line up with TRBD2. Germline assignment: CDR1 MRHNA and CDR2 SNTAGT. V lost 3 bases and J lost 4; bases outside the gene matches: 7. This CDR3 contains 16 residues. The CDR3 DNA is TGTGCCAGCAGTGAGATGGGACTAGTCAGCACCGGGGAGCTGTTTTTT. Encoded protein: CASSEMGLVSTGELFF.

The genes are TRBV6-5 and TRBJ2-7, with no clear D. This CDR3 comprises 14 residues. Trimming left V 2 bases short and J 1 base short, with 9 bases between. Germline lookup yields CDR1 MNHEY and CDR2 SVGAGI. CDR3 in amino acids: CASSYEWKSYEQYF. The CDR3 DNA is TGTGCCAGCAGTTACGAGTGGAAATCCTACGAGCAGTACTTC.

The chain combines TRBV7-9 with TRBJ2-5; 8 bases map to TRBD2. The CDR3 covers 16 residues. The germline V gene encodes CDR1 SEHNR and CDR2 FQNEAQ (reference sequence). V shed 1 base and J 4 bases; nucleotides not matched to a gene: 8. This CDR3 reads CASSLGVSGGLETQYF. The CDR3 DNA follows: TGTGCCAGCAGCTTAGGAGTCAGCGGGGGTTTAGAGACCCAGTACTTC.

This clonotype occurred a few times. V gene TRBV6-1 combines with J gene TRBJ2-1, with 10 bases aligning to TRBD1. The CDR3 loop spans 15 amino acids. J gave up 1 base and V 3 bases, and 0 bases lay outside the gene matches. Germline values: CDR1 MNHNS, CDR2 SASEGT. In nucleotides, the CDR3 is TGTGCCAGCAGTGAGGACAGGGGGTCCTACAATGAGCAGTTCTTC. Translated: CASSEDRGSYNEQFF.

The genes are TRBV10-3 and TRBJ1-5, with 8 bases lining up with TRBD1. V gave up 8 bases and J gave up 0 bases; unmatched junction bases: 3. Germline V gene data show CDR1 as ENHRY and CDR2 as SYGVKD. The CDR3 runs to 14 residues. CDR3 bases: TGTGCCATCTGGACAGGGAATAGCAATCAGCCCCAGCATTTT. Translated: CAIWTGNSNQPQHF.

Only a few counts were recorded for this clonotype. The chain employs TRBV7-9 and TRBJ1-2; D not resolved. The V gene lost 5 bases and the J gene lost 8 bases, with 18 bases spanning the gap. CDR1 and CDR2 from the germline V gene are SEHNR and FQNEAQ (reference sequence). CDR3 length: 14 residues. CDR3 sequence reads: CASSQPTQTWGYTF. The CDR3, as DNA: TGTGCCAGCAGCCAACCAACCCAGACGTGGGGCTACACCTTC.

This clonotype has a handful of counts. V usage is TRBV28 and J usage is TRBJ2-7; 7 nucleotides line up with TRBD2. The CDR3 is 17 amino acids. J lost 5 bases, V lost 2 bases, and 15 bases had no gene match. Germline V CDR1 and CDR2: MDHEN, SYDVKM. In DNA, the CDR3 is TGTGCCAGCAGTTTAGGCCTCGGGGCGGGAGAACGCCACGAGCAGTACTTC. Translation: CASSLGLGAGERHEQYF. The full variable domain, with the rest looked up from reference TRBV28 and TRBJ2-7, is DVKVTQSSRYLVKRTGEKVFLECVQDMDHENMFWYRQDPGLGLRLIYFSYDVKMKEKGDIPEGYSVSREKKERFSLILESASTNQTSMYLCASSLGLGAGERHEQYFGPGTRLTVT.

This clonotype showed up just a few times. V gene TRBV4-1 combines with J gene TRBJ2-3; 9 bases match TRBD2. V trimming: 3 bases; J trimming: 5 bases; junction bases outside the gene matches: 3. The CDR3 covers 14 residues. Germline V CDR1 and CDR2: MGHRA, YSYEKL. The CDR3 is CASSHGGRGDTQYF. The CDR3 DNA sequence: TGCGCCAGCAGCCATGGCGGGAGGGGAGATACGCAGTATTTT.

The DNA for the CDR3 is TGCAGTGCTAGAGTTCTGGGGTTGGATTCACCCCTCCACTTT. Amino acid sequence: CSARVLGLDSPLHF. The chain is built from TRBV20-1 and TRBJ1-6, with unresolved D. CDR3 length: 14 amino acids. The V gene's germline CDR1 is DFQATT and CDR2 SNEGSKA (reference sequence). The V and J ends lost 1 base and 8 bases respectively, with 12 bases between them.

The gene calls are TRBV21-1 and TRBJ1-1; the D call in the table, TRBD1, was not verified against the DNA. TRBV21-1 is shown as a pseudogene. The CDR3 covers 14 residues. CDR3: CASKEGEGASEAFF. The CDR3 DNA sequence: TGTGCCAGCAAGGAAGGGGAGGGGGCTTCTGAAGCTTTCTTT.

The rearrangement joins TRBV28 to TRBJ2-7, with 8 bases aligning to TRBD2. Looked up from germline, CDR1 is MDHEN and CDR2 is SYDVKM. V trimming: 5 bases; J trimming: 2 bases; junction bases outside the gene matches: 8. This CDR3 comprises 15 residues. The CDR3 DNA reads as TGTGCCAGCAGTATCGGGGGGGCGTCTACCTACGAGCAGTACTTC. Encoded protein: CASSIGGASTYEQYF.

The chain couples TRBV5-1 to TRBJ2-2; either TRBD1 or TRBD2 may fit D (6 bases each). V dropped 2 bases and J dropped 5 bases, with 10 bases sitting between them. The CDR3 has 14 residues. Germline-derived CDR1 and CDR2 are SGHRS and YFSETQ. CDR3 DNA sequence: TGCGCCAGCAGCTTCCAGGGGAGGACCGGGGAGCTGTTTTTT. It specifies CASSFQGRTGELFF. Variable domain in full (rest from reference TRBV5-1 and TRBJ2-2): KAGVTQTPRYLIKTRGQQVTLSCSPISGHRSVSWYQQTPGQGLQFLFEYFSETQRNKGNFPGRFSGRQFSNSRSEMNVSTLELGDSALYLCASSFQGRTGELFFGEGSRLTVL.

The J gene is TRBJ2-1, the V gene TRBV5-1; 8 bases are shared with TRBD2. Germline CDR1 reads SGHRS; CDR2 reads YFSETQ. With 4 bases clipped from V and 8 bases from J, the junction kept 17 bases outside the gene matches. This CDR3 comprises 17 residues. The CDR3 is CASSLGLGSGRRHEQFF. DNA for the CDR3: TGCGCCAGCAGCCTGGGGCTGGGGAGCGGGAGACGCCATGAGCAGTTCTTC.

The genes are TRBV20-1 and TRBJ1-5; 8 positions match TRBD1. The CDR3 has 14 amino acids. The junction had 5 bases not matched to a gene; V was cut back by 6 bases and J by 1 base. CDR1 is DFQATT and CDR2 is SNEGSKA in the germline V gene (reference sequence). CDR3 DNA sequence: TGCAGTGCCCAGGACAGGGTGAGCAATCAGCCCCAGCATTTT. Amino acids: CSAQDRVSNQPQHF.

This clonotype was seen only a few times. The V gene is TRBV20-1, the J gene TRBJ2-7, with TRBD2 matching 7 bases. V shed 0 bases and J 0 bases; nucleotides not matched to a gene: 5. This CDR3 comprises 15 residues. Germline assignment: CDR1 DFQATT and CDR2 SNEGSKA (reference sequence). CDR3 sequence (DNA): TGCAGTGCTAGAGATACGGCGGGAGTCTCCTACGAGCAGTACTTC. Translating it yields CSARDTAGVSYEQYF.